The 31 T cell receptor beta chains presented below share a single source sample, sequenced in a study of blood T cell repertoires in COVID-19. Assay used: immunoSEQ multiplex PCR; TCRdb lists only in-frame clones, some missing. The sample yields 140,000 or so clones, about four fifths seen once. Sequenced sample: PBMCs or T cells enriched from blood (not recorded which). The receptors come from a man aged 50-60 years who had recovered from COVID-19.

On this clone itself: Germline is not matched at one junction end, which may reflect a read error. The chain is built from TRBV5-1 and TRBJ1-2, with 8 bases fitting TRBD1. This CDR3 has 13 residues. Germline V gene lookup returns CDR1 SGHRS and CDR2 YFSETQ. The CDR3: CASTLVQGDGYTF. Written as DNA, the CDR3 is TGCGCCAGCACCTTGGTACAGGGGGACGGCTACACCTTC. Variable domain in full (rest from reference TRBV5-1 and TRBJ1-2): KAGVTQTPRYLIKTRGQQVTLSCSPISGHRSVSWYQQTPGQGLQFLFEYFSETQRNKGNFPGRFSGRQFSNSRSEMNVSTLELGDSALYLCASTLVQGDGYTFGSGTRLTVV.

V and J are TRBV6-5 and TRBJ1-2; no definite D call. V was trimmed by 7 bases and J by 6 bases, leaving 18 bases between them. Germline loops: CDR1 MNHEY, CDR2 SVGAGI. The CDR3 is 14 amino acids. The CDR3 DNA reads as TGTGCCAGCACCGACTTAACACGCGGGGATGGCTACACCTTC. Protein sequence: CASTDLTRGDGYTF.

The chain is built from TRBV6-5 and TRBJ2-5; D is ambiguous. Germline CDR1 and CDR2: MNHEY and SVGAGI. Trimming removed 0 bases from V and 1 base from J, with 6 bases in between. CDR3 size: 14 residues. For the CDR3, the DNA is TGTGCCAGCAGTTACTCGTACGGCCAAGAGACCCAGTACTTC. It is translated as CASSYSYGQETQYF.

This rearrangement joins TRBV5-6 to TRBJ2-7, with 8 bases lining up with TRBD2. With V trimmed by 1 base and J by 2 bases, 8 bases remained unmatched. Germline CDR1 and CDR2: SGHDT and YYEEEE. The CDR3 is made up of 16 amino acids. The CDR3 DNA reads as TGTGCCAGCAGCTTGTTGGAACGGGGGGGCGCCTACGAGCAGTACTTC. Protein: CASSLLERGGAYEQYF.

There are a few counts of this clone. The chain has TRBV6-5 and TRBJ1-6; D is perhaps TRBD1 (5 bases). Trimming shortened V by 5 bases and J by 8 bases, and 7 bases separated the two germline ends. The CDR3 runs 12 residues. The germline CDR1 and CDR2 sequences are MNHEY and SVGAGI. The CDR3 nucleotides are TGTGCCAGCAGTAAGACAGATTCACCCCTCCACTTT. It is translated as CASSKTDSPLHF.

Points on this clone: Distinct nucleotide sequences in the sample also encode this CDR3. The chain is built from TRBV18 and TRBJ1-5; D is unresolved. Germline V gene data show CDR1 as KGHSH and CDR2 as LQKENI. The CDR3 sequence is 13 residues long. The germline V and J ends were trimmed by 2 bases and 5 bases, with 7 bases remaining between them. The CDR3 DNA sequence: TGTGCCAGCTCACCAGGGAGGGATCAGCCCCAGCATTTT. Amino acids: CASSPGRDQPQHF.

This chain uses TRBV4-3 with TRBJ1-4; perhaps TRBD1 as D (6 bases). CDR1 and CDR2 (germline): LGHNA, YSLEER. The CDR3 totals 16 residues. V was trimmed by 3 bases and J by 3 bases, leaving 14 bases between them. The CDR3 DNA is TGCGCCAGCAGCCAGGGGGGGCAGGGCGCTAATGAAAAACTGTTTTTT. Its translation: CASSQGGQGANEKLFF.

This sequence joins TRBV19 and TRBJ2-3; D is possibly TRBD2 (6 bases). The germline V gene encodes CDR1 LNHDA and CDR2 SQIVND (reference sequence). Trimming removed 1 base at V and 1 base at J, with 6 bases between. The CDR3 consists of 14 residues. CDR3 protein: CASSIGGGTDTQYF. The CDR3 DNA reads TGTGCCAGTAGTATAGGCGGGGGCACAGATACGCAGTATTTT.

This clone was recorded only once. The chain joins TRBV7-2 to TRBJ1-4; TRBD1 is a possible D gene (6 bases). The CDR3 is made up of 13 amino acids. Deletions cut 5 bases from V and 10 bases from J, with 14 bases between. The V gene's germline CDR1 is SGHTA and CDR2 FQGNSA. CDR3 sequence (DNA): TGTGCCAGCAGCGACTCACAGGGTCGAAAACTGTTTTTT. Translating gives CASSDSQGRKLFF.

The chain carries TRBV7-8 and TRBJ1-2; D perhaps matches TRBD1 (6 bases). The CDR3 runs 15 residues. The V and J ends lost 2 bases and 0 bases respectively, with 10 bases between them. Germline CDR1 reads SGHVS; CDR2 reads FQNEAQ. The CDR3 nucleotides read TGTGCCAGCAGCTTAAGGGACAAGGCTAACTATGGCTACACCTTC. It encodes CASSLRDKANYGYTF.

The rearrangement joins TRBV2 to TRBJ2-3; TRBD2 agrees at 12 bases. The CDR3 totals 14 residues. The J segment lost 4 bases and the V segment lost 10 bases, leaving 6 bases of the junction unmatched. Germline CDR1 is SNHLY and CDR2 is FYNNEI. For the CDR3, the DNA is TGTGCCACCCCTCTAGCGGGGGGGGCAGATACGCAGTATTTT. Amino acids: CATPLAGGADTQYF.

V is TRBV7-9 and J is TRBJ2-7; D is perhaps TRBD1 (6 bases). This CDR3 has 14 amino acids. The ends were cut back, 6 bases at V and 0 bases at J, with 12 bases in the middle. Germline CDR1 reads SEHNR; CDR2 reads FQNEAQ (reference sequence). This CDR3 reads CASRRQQGSYEQYF. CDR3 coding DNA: TGTGCCAGCAGGCGTCAACAGGGCTCCTACGAGCAGTACTTC.

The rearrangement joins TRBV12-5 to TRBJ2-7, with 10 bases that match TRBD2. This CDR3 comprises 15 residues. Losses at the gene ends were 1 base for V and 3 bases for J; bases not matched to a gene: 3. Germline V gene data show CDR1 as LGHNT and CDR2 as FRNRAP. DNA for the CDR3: TGTGCTAGTGGTTTGGCCCTAGCGGGGGTCTACGAGCAGTACTTC. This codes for CASGLALAGVYEQYF.

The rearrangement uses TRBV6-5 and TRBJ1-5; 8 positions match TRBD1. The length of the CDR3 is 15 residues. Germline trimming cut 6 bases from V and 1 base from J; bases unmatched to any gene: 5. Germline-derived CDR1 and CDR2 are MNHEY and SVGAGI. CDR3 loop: CASSEYRGSNQPQHF. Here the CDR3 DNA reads TGTGCCAGCAGCGAGTACAGGGGGAGCAATCAGCCCCAGCATTTT.

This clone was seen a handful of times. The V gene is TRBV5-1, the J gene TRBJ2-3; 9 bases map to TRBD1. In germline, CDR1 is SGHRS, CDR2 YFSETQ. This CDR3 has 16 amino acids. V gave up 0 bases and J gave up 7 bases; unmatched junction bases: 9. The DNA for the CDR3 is TGCGCCAGCAGCTTGGAAGGGACAGGGTTAAGGAATACGCAGTATTTT. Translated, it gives CASSLEGTGLRNTQYF.

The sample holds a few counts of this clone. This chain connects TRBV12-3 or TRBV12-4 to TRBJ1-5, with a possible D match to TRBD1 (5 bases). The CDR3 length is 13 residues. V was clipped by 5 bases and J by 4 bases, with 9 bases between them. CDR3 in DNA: TGTGCCAGCAGTCCGACAGTAAATCAGCCCCAGCATTTT. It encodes CASSPTVNQPQHF.

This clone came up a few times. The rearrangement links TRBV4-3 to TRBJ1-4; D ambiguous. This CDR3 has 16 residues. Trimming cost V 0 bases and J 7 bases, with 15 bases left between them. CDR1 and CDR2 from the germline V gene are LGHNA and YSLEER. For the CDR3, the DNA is TGCGCCAGCAGCCAAGATAACCGGGGAGGAGGTGAAAAACTGTTTTTT. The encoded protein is CASSQDNRGGGEKLFF.

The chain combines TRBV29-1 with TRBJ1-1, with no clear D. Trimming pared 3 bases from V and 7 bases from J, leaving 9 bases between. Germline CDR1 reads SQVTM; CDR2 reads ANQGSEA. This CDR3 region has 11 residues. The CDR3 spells CSVEMAGEAFF. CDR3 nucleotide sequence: TGCAGCGTTGAGATGGCAGGTGAAGCTTTCTTT. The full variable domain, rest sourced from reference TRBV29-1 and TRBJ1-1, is SAVISQKPSRDICQRGTSLTIQCQVDSQVTMMFWYRQQPGQSLTLIATANQGSEATYESGFVIDKFPISRPNLTFSTLTVSNMSPEDSSIYLCSVEMAGEAFFGQGTRLTVV.

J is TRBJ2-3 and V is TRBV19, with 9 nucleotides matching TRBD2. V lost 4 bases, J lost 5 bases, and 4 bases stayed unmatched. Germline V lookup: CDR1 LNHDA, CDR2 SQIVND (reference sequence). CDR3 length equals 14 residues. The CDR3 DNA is TGTGCCAGTAGTACGTCTAGCGGGGAAGATACGCAGTATTTT. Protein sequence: CASSTSSGEDTQYF.

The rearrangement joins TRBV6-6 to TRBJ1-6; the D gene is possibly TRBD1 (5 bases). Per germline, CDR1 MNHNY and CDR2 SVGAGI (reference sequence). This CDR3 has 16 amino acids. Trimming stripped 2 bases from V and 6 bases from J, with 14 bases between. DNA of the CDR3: TGTGCCAGCAGTTACGAGCCCGGGGGACGTAATTCACCCCTCCACTTT. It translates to CASSYEPGGRNSPLHF.

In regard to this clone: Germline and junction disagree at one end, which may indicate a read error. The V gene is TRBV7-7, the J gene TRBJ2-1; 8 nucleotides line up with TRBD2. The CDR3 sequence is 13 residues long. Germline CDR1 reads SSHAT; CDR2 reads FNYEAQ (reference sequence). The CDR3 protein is CASSEGLVNEQFF. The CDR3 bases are TGTGCTAGCAGCGAGGGACTAGTCAATGAGCAGTTCTTC. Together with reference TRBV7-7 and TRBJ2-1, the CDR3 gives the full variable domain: GAGVSQSPRYKVTKRGQDVTLRCDPISSHATLYWYQQALGQGPEFLTYFNYEAQPDKSGLPSDRFSAERPEGSISTLTIQRTEQRDSAMYRCASSEGLVNEQFFGPGTRLTVL.

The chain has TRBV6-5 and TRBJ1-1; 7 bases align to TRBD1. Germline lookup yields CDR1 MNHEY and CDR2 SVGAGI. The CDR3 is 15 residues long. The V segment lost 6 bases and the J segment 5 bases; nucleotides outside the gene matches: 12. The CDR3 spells CASRITGTDETEAFF. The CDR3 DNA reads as TGTGCCAGCAGGATTACCGGGACAGATGAGACTGAAGCTTTCTTT.

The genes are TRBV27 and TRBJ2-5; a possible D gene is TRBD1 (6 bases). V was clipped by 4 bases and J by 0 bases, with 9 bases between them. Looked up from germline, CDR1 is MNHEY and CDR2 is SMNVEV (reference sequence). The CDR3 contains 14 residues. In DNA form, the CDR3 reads TGTGCCAGCAGTTCCCAGGGGTACCAAGAGACCCAGTACTTC. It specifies CASSSQGYQETQYF.

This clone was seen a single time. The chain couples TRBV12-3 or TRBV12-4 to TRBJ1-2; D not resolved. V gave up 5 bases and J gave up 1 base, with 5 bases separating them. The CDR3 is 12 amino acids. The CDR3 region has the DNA TGTGCCAGCAGTCAAAATAACTATGGCTACACCTTC. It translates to CASSQNNYGYTF.

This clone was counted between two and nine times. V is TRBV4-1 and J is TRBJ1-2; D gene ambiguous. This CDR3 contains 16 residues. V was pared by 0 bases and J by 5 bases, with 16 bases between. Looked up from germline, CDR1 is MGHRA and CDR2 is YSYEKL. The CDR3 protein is CASSQESGAPTYGYTF. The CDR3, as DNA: TGCGCCAGCAGCCAAGAATCGGGAGCTCCGACGTATGGCTACACCTTC.

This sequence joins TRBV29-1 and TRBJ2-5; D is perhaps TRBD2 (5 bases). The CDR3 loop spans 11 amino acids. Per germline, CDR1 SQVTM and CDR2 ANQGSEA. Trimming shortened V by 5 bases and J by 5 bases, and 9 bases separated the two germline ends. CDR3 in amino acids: CSVWESETQYF. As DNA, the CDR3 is TGCAGCGTTTGGGAGTCTGAGACCCAGTACTTC.

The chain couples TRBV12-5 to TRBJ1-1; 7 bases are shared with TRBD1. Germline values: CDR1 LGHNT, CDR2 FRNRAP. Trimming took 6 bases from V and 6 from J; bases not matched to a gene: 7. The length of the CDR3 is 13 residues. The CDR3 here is CASGPYRGAEAFF. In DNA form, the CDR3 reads TGTGCTAGTGGACCCTACAGGGGCGCTGAAGCTTTCTTT.

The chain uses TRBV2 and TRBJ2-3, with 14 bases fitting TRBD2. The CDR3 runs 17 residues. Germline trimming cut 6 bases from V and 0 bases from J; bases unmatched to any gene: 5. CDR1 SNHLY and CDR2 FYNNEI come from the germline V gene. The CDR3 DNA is TGTGCCAGCAGGACTAGCGGGGGGGCCTTCAGCACAGATACGCAGTATTTT. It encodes CASRTSGGAFSTDTQYF.

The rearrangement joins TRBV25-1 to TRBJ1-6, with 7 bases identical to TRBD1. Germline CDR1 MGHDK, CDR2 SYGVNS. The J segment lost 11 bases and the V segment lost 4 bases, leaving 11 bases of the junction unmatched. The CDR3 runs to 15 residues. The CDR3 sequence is CASSALRQGGTPLHF. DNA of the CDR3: TGTGCCAGCAGTGCCCTTAGACAGGGCGGGACACCCCTCCACTTT.

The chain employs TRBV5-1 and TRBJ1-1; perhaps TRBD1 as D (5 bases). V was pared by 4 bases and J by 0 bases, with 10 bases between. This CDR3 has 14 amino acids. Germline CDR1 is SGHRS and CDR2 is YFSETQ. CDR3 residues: CASSPGLVNTEAFF. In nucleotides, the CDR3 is TGCGCCAGCAGCCCGGGACTCGTGAACACTGAAGCTTTCTTT.

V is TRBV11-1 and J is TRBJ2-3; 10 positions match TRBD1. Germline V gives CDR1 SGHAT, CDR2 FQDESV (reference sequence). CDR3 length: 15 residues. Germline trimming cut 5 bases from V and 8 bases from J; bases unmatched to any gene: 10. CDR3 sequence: CASSPRWGDRGTQYF. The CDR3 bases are TGTGCCAGCAGCCCACGATGGGGGGACAGGGGTACGCAGTATTTT.